Shown below are 27 T cell receptor beta chains from a single sample sequenced in a study of immune heterogeneity within non-small cell lung tumors. TCR beta CDR3 amplification used multiplex PCR with 32 V and 13 J primers. TCRdb ran MiXCR on the multiplex PCR reads and lists one entry per CDR3 protein. Among 9,500 to 11,000 distinct CDR3 sequences listed, around 27% were seen once. Samples each supplied around 580 ng of bulk tumor genomic DNA as template. Doctors removed several biopsies from each primary tumor during surgery, keeping them far apart. Their non-small cell lung cancer was newly diagnosed and untreated, and the patients underwent curative surgery. The specimen was lung tumor tissue. The receptors were gathered from a woman between 50 and 59 years old with non-small cell lung cancer.

This chain links TRBV20-1 with TRBJ2-7; TRBD1 aligns across 7 bases. The junction had 6 bases not matched to a gene; V was cut back by 4 bases and J by 0 bases. The V gene's germline CDR1 is DFQATT and CDR2 SNEGSKA (reference sequence). This CDR3 has 14 amino acids. The CDR3 coding sequence is TGCAGTGCTAAGACGACAGGGAACTCCTACGAGCAGTACTTC. It translates to CSAKTTGNSYEQYF.

By its share, this clonotype is medium-sized. The chain is built from TRBV20-1 and TRBJ2-1; TRBD2 is a possible D gene (6 bases). V lost 0 bases to trimming and J lost 7 bases, with 22 bases between them. The CDR3 is made up of 17 amino acids. Germline V gene lookup returns CDR1 DFQATT and CDR2 SNEGSKA (reference sequence). In nucleotides, the CDR3 is TGCAGTGCTAGAGATCGTGGAGCGGGTCGTAGAGGTAATGAGCAGTTCTTC. It translates to CSARDRGAGRRGNEQFF.

The V and J genes are TRBV20-1 and TRBJ1-4, with D maybe TRBD1 (5 bases). The germline V gene encodes CDR1 DFQATT and CDR2 SNEGSKA (reference sequence). The CDR3 extends over 14 amino acids. V was clipped by 5 bases and J by 7 bases, with 17 bases between them. The CDR3 is CSAHSPGTFEKLFF. The CDR3 DNA reads as TGCAGTGCTCACTCGCCAGGGACGTTTGAAAAACTGTTTTTT.

This chain links TRBV7-6 with TRBJ1-5; maybe TRBD1 (6 bases). Germline CDR1 SGHVS, CDR2 FNYEAQ. Trimming removed 5 bases at V and 3 bases at J, with 11 bases between. CDR3 size: 14 residues. The chain's CDR3 is CASSPGEHNQPQHF. The CDR3, as DNA: TGTGCCAGCAGCCCAGGGGAGCACAATCAGCCCCAGCATTTT.

In this sample, this clonotype is medium-sized. CDR3 in DNA: TGTGCCAGCTCATATCCCCGGGACATGACCTACAATGAGCAGTTCTTC. Its protein is CASSYPRDMTYNEQFF. The chain is built from TRBV18 and TRBJ2-1, with D perhaps TRBD1 (6 bases). The CDR3 loop spans 16 amino acids. V shed 5 bases and J shed 2 bases, with 16 bases lying between them. The V gene's germline CDR1 is KGHSH and CDR2 LQKENI.

This clonotype was counted many times. The V call is TRBV24-1, the J call TRBJ2-1; a weak D match, TRBD1 (5 bases). V was clipped by 2 bases and J by 12 bases, with 13 bases between them. This CDR3 contains 13 residues. The germline V gene has CDR1 KGHDR and CDR2 SFDVKD. The CDR3 is CATSDYIREGQFF. The CDR3 bases are TGTGCCACCAGTGATTACATCAGGGAAGGGCAGTTCTTC.

This clonotype has a count of ten or more. The chain recombines TRBV28 with TRBJ2-5; D is perhaps TRBD2 (6 bases). V was trimmed by 5 bases and J by 0 bases, leaving 25 bases between them. The CDR3 length is 19 residues. Germline CDR1 MDHEN, CDR2 SYDVKM. The CDR3 coding sequence is TGTGCCAGCAGTGTCTTCAGTGTCGCAGGGAGGTGGAACCAAGAGACCCAGTACTTC. Translating gives CASSVFSVAGRWNQETQYF.

In the case of this clonotype: Just one base apart from a much larger clone, this may be a read error. V is TRBV28 and J is TRBJ2-2, with TRBD1 as a possible D gene (5 bases). V shed 6 bases and J shed 2 bases, with 13 bases lying between them. Germline lookup yields CDR1 MDHEN and CDR2 SYDVKM. The CDR3 runs 15 residues. CDR3: CASRLTATNTGELFF. CDR3 in DNA: TGTGCCAGCAGGTTGACAGCGACCAACACCGGGGAGCTGTTTTTT.

The rearrangement joins TRBV5-1 to TRBJ1-1, with TRBD1 as a possible D gene (6 bases). This CDR3 is built from 16 residues. The germline CDR1 and CDR2 sequences are SGHRS and YFSETQ. V lost 8 bases and J lost 1, with 21 bases in between. The CDR3 nucleotides are TGCGCCAGAGGCCACGGGCAGGGGAGTGGGAACACTGAAGCTTTCTTT. Protein product: CARGHGQGSGNTEAFF.

Note on this clonotype: This CDR3 fails to terminate in the conserved phenylalanine or tryptophan, so it likely reflects a read error. No DNA is shown, since the ends of the CDR3 on it are uncertain; the CDR3 is the one TCRdb lists. V and J are TRBV18 and TRBJ2-4; the table assigns TRBD2, which was not confirmed against the DNA. Both ends counted, the CDR3 spans 15 residues. The germline V gene encodes CDR1 KGHSH and CDR2 LQKENI. The CDR3 loop reads CASSPPTAYEQYFGP.

This clonotype was seen many times. The chain has TRBV7-7 and TRBJ2-3; 12 bases line up with TRBD1. This CDR3 is built from 15 residues. J was trimmed by 5 bases and V by 5 bases; bases with no gene match: 5. CDR1 and CDR2 (germline): SSHAT, FNYEAQ (reference sequence). In DNA form, the CDR3 reads TGTGCCAGCAGCATAGGGACAGGGGGCAAAGATACGCAGTATTTT. This translates into CASSIGTGGKDTQYF.

The count of this clonotype is one. The V call is TRBV2, the J call TRBJ1-5, with D maybe TRBD1 (6 bases). Trimming cost V 7 bases and J 4 bases, with 17 bases left between them. The V gene's germline CDR1 is SNHLY and CDR2 FYNNEI. This CDR3 region has 15 residues. CDR3 nucleotide sequence: TGTGCCAGCAACCTACAGGGTGGTCCGAATCAGCCCCAGCATTTT. This gives the protein CASNLQGGPNQPQHF.

For this clonotype: With a much larger clone just one base away, this may be a read error. The gene calls are TRBV6-1 and TRBJ1-6; maybe TRBD1 (6 bases). The CDR3 totals 16 residues. CDR1 is MNHNS, CDR2 SASEGT, per germline. In DNA, the CDR3 is TGTGCCAGCAGCCCTCAACCGACAGGCCGTAATTCATCCCTCCACTTT. Protein product: CASSPQPTGRNSSLHF.

V usage is TRBV12-3 or TRBV12-4 and J usage is TRBJ1-5; D remains ambiguous. The ends were cut back, 6 bases at V and 4 bases at J, with 7 bases in the middle. This CDR3 has 12 amino acids. CDR3 nucleotide sequence: TGTGCCAGCAGCCGGACGAATCAGCCCCAGCATTTT. Translation: CASSRTNQPQHF.

This clonotype showed up many times. The V call is TRBV6-1, the J call TRBJ2-2, with D possibly matching TRBD2 (6 bases). Germline V lookup: CDR1 MNHNS, CDR2 SASEGT. CDR3 length equals 14 residues. With 8 bases removed from V and 3 bases from J, the gap between germline ends came to 13 bases. CDR3 in amino acids: CASDRSGDTGELFF. The CDR3 bases are TGTGCCAGCGATCGATCGGGAGACACCGGGGAGCTGTTTTTT.

A word on this clonotype: The junction does not match germline at one end; this may be a read error. The chain uses TRBV7-2 and TRBJ2-2; D is tentatively TRBD1 or TRBD2 (5 bases each). The germline gives CDR1 SGHTA, CDR2 FQGNSA. This CDR3 spans 14 amino acids. The CDR3 protein is CAGSRSFGAGELFF. The CDR3 DNA reads as TGTGCCGGCAGCCGAAGCTTCGGGGCTGGGGAGCTGTTTTTT.

This clonotype is judged medium-sized. The chain combines TRBV20-1 with TRBJ2-5; 9 positions agree with TRBD2. CDR3 length: 16 residues. Per the germline V gene, CDR1 is DFQATT and CDR2 is SNEGSKA (reference sequence). V was pared by 0 bases and J by 5 bases, with 10 bases of the junction left unmatched. CDR3: CSARDQRAGGLETQYF. In nucleotides, the CDR3 is TGCAGTGCTAGAGATCAACGGGCGGGAGGGTTGGAGACCCAGTACTTC.

V is TRBV11-3 and J is TRBJ2-3, with D perhaps being TRBD1 or TRBD2 (5 bases each). Germline V gene data show CDR1 as SGHNT and CDR2 as YENEEA. The CDR3 consists of 15 residues. The ends were cut back, 0 bases at V and 3 bases at J, with 10 bases in the middle. DNA for the CDR3: TGTGCCAGCAGCTTAGAGGGGGAGAATACAGATACGCAGTATTTT. Translated, it gives CASSLEGENTDTQYF.

The sample holds a few counts of this clonotype. This CDR3 is CASSLYLQGLHEQYF. In DNA, the CDR3 is TGTGCCAGCAGTTTATACCTACAGGGTCTCCACGAGCAGTACTTC. This chain joins TRBV6-1 and TRBJ2-7; TRBD1 is a possible D gene (6 bases). Trimming took off 5 bases at V and 5 bases at J, with 19 bases between the two ends. This CDR3 has 15 amino acids. Germline assignment: CDR1 MNHNS and CDR2 SASEGT.

This clonotype was seen ten or more times. CDR3 in amino acids: CASLAGTGAYGYTF. In nucleotides, the CDR3 is TGTGCCAGCCTAGCGGGGACAGGGGCGTATGGCTACACCTTC. V gene TRBV28 combines with J gene TRBJ1-2, with TRBD1 matching 10 bases. The CDR3 is 14 amino acids. Germline CDR1 reads MDHEN; CDR2 reads SYDVKM. After removal of 8 bases from V and 5 bases from J, the junction contained 8 bases not matched to a gene.

This clonotype was detected only a few times. Mismatch with germline at one junction end may stem from a read error. The J gene is TRBJ2-1, the V gene TRBV5-1; TRBD1 might be the D (6 bases). Looked up from germline, CDR1 is SGHRS and CDR2 is YFSETQ. This CDR3 is 13 amino acids long. CDR3 residues: CTSSWTENNEQFF. The CDR3 nucleotides are TGCACCAGCAGCTGGACAGAAAACAATGAGCAGTTCTTC.

The chain carries TRBV7-2 and TRBJ1-3, with D possibly being TRBD1 (6 bases). The CDR3 runs 14 residues. V was trimmed by 2 bases and J by 2 bases, leaving 7 bases between them. From germline, CDR1 is SGHTA and CDR2 FQGNSA. In nucleotides, the CDR3 is TGTGCCAGCAGCTTAAGGGGGACTGGAAACACCATATATTTT. It is translated as CASSLRGTGNTIYF.

This sequence joins TRBV6-1 and TRBJ1-2; D is undetermined. CDR1 and CDR2 from the germline V gene are MNHNS and SASEGT. Deletions cut 1 base from V and 8 bases from J, with 14 bases between. The CDR3 sequence is 14 residues long. CDR3 in DNA: TGTGCCAGCAGTGAAGGGTCGGCTATGGGGGGCTACACCTTC. Its translation: CASSEGSAMGGYTF.

This clonotype has ten or more counts. The chain links TRBV28 to TRBJ1-4; 9 nucleotides agree with TRBD1. CDR3 size: 13 residues. V shed 10 bases and J 5 bases; nucleotides not matched to a gene: 5. CDR1 and CDR2 (germline): MDHEN, SYDVKM. The CDR3 protein is CATGQGRNEKLFF. The DNA for the CDR3 is TGTGCCACCGGACAGGGGAGGAATGAAAAACTGTTTTTT.

This clonotype is medium-sized in the sample. The genes are TRBV7-2 and TRBJ2-3; weak D call: TRBD2 (6 bases). V lost 2 bases and J 1 base, leaving 10 bases between the germline ends. There are 15 residues in the CDR3. Germline CDR1 and CDR2: SGHTA and FQGNSA. The CDR3 coding sequence is TGTGCCAGCAGCTTACCCCCTAGCGGCACAGATACGCAGTATTTT. It yields the protein CASSLPPSGTDTQYF.

This clonotype was recorded at least ten times. V and J are TRBV28 and TRBJ2-2; D ambiguous. CDR1 is MDHEN, CDR2 SYDVKM, per germline. The CDR3 consists of 18 residues. V was trimmed by 7 bases and J by 4 bases, leaving 25 bases between them. CDR3 loop: CASKTTQHRRLGTGELFF. CDR3 bases: TGTGCCAGCAAGACAACCCAACATCGGCGCCTGGGCACCGGGGAGCTGTTTTTT.

This clonotype was seen a handful of times. This chain links TRBV24-1 with TRBJ2-3, with D unclear. In germline, CDR1 is KGHDR, CDR2 SFDVKD. The CDR3 loop spans 15 amino acids. Trimming left V 4 bases short and J 1 base short, with 11 bases between. CDR3 region: CATSDRQYGTDTQYF. CDR3 nucleotides: TGTGCCACCAGTGACAGGCAATATGGCACAGATACGCAGTATTTT.